The entry below describes one T cell receptor (beta chain). Compared with germline, one end of the junction differs, possibly owing to a read error. This specimen belongs to a study of blood T cell repertoires in COVID-19. The overall study: Samples representing acute and convalescent COVID-19 were sourced from the United States, Italy and Spain. T cells, B-cell-depleted T cells, or PBMCs provided the cDNA or gDNA that served as material.

In the source study's methods: It was from reference gene primer amplification that nucleated cell counts were estimated. Assay: immunoSEQ multiplex PCR; the TCRdb copy retains only in-frame clones and omits some. That table is the source of V, J and clone size, and D and trimming were worked out from the DNA. This sample yields about 280,000 clones, of which about nine tenths are seen a single time; 2% to 2.5% belongs to the top ten. The TCR sequence derives from a man in his fifties with acute or convalescent COVID-19. The sequenced sample was peripheral blood.

The CDR3 bases are TGTGCCAGCAGTTTAGGGACAGGGGCCCTACGATTC. This translates into CASSLGTGALRF. The genes are TRBV12-3 or TRBV12-4 and TRBJ1-2, with 9 bases that match TRBD1. The CDR3 is made up of 12 amino acids.